The TCR beta chain described here comes from a study of shared clonotypes between healthy human individuals. All donors qualified as healthy HIV-negative adults and had experienced no recent acute infections or vaccinations. Everyone who donated was a Caucasian adult who lived in Nashville, Tennessee. A word on this clone: The antigen is undetermined.

General study points: Few donors limited the genetic and exposure-history diversity represented. Clonotype sharing across a handful of donors was observed for 5% to 6.5% of naive CD4 clonotypes.

Clones were sequenced by immunoSEQ multiplex PCR, and TCRdb holds only the in-frame ones, with some missing. Here the sample spans about 680,000 clones, about 78% being singletons. The CDR3 has 11 residues. V dropped 4 bases and J dropped 4 bases, with 5 bases sitting between them. CDR1 is SQVTM and CDR2 is ANQGSEA in the germline V gene. This chain joins TRBV29-1 and TRBJ2-1; the D is unclear. This TCR was recovered from a woman in her 30s in good health. The specimen was memory CD4+ T cells sorted from blood. Sample subset: CD45RA-negative fraction. CDR3 loop: CSVALYNEQFF. The DNA of the CDR3 is TGCAGCGTTGCTCTGTACAATGAGCAGTTCTTC.